The rows below give T cell receptor beta chains drawn from one sample of a study of identical twins. Using its own MiXCR run on the 5' RACE reads, TCRdb lists one record per CDR3 protein. The sample contains approximately 500,000 distinct CDR3 sequences, less than 25% of which appear only once. The sample was also reused in another study, on T cells expressing NK-cell markers.

Sequences were obtained from CD4+ T cells sorted from blood. The receptors originated from a young woman in good health. The CDR3 runs from the conserved cysteine through the conserved F or W. Fields, in order: clone size, D gene, J gene, V gene, CDR3 protein, CDR3 DNA. D genes are given only for firm matches. Clone sizes are given selectively: once, few, many, or a class where the clone is expanded.

.	TRBD2	TRBJ2-2	TRBV12-3/TRBV12-4	CASSLAVLAGRAGELFF	TGTGCCAGCAGTTTAGCGGTACTAGCGGGACGGGCCGGGGAGCTGTTTTTT
many	.	TRBJ1-1	TRBV6-5	CASSYNGADTEAFF	TGTGCCAGCAGTTACAACGGGGCGGACACTGAAGCTTTCTTT
few	TRBD2	TRBJ2-1	TRBV12-3/TRBV12-4	CASSPTSGGVNEQFF	TGTGCCAGCAGCCCGACTAGCGGGGGGGTCAATGAGCAGTTCTTC
.	TRBD1	TRBJ2-7	TRBV6-5	CASSYPGQGAEQYF	TGTGCCAGCAGTTATCCGGGACAGGGGGCCGAGCAGTACTTC
few	TRBD2	TRBJ2-7	TRBV7-2	CASSSFRTSTGYEQYF	TGTGCCAGCAGCTCGTTCCGGACTAGCACCGGATACGAGCAGTACTTC
.	TRBD1	TRBJ2-1	TRBV10-3	CAISEGQGAFNEQFF	TGTGCCATCAGTGAGGGACAGGGGGCCTTCAATGAGCAGTTCTTC
.	.	TRBJ2-1	TRBV5-1	CASSLALASGRQFF	TGCGCCAGCAGCTTGGCCCTAGCGTCGGGTAGGCAGTTCTTC
.	TRBD1	TRBJ2-1	TRBV10-3	CATKGTDSYNEQFF	TGTGCCACCAAAGGGACAGACTCCTACAATGAGCAGTTCTTC
few	TRBD1	TRBJ2-2	TRBV5-1	CASSWTGETGELFF	TGCGCCAGCAGTTGGACAGGGGAGACCGGGGAGCTGTTTTTT
few	.	TRBJ2-7	TRBV12-3/TRBV12-4	CASSSNPGNGFEQYF	TGTGCCAGCAGTTCCAATCCCGGGAACGGGTTCGAGCAGTACTTC
many	.	TRBJ2-2	TRBV5-1	CASRGQVANTGELFF	TGCGCCAGCAGAGGTCAAGTAGCGAACACCGGGGAGCTGTTTTTT
many	.	TRBJ2-5	TRBV5-1	CASSIEETQYF	TGTGCCAGCAGTATCGAAGAGACCCAGTACTTC
.	.	TRBJ2-3	TRBV5-1	CASSFGTPDTQYF	TGCGCCAGCAGCTTCGGGACACCAGATACGCAGTATTTT
many	.	TRBJ1-2	TRBV7-3	CASSPTHTSGYTF	TGTGCCAGCAGCCCTACCCATACTTCCGGCTACACCTTC
.	.	TRBJ2-5	TRBV7-9	CASSLGRGPQETQYF	TGTGCCAGCAGCTTAGGCAGGGGCCCACAAGAGACCCAGTACTTC
.	.	TRBJ2-3	TRBV28	CASRPRKTRTDTQYF	TGTGCCAGCAGGCCCCGGAAGACGCGCACAGATACGCAGTATTTT
.	.	TRBJ2-5	TRBV5-1	CASSYTREETQYF	TGCGCCAGCAGTTATACAAGGGAGGAGACCCAGTACTTC
few	TRBD2	TRBJ2-2	TRBV11-2	CASSLDLAGEGHTGELFF	TGTGCCAGCAGCTTGGACCTAGCGGGAGAGGGGCACACCGGGGAGCTGTTTTTT
.	TRBD1	TRBJ2-5	TRBV20-1	CSARQGQGETQYF	TGCAGTGCTAGGCAGGGACAGGGGGAGACCCAGTACTTC
.	TRBD2	TRBJ2-5	TRBV7-6	CASSPNPTSGTQETQYF	TGTGCCAGCAGCCCGAATCCGACTAGCGGCACCCAAGAGACCCAGTACTTC
.	.	TRBJ2-1	TRBV20-1	CSATGTSSDNEQFF	TGCAGTGCAACCGGGACATCATCGGACAATGAGCAGTTCTTC
few	.	TRBJ2-1	TRBV20-1	CSAMLTRGYNEQFF	TGCAGTGCTATGTTAACTAGGGGCTACAATGAGCAGTTCTTC
few	.	TRBJ1-3	TRBV29-1	CSVQGLSGNTIYF	TGCAGCGTGCAGGGTCTTTCGGGAAACACCATATATTTT